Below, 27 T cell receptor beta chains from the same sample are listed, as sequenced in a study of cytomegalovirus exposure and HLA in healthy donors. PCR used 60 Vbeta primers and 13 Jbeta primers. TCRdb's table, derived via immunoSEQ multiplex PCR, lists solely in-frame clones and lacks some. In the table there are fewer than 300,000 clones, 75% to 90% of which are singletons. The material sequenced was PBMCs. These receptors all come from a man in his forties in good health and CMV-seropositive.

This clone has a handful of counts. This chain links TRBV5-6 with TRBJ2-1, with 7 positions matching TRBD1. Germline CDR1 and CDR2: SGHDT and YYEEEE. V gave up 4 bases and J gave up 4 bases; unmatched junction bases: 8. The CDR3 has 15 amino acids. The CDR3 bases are TGTGCCAGCAGCCCGGCCCCGGGACAGTACAATGAGCAGTTCTTC. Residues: CASSPAPGQYNEQFF. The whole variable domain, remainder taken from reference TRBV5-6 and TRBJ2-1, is DAGVTQSPTHLIKTRGQQVTLRCSPKSGHDTVSWYQQALGQGPQFIFQYYEEEERQRGNFPDRFSGHQFPNYSSELNVNALLLGDSALYLCASSPAPGQYNEQFFGPGTRLTVL.

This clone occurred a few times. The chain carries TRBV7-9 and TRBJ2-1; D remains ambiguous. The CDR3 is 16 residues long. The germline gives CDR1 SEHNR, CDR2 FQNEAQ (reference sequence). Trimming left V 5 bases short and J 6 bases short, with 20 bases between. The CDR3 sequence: CASSPLGPEASNEQFF. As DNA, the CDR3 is TGTGCCAGCAGCCCCCTTGGCCCAGAGGCGTCCAATGAGCAGTTCTTC.

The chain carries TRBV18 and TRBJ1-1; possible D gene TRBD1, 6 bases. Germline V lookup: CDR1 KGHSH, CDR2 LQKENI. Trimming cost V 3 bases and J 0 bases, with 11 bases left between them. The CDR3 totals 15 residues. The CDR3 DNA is TGTGCCAGCTCACCCCGGACAGAAATGAACACTGAAGCTTTCTTT. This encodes CASSPRTEMNTEAFF.

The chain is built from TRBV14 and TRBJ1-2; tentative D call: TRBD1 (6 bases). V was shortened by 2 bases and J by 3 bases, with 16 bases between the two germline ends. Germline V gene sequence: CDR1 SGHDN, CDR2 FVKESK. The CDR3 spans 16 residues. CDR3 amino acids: CASSQRQAVGDYGYTF. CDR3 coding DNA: TGTGCCAGCAGCCAACGACAGGCCGTCGGGGACTATGGCTACACCTTC.

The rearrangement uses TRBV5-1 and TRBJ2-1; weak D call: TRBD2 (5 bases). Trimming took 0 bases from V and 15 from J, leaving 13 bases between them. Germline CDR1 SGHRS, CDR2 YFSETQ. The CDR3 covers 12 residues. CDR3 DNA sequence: TGCGCCAGCAGCTTGGGAGGCCGGGATCTGTTCTTC. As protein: CASSLGGRDLFF.

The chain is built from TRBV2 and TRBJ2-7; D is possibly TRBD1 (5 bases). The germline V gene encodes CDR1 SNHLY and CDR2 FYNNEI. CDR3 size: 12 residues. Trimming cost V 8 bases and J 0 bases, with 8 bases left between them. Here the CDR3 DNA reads TGTGCCAGCCATGACAGCTCCTACGAGCAGTACTTC. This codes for CASHDSSYEQYF.

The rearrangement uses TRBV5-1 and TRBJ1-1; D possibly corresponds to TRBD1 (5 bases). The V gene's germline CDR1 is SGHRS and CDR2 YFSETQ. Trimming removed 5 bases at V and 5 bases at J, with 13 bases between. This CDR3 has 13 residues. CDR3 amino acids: CASRTDGGTEAFF. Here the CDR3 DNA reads TGCGCCAGCAGAACTGATGGGGGGACTGAAGCTTTCTTT.

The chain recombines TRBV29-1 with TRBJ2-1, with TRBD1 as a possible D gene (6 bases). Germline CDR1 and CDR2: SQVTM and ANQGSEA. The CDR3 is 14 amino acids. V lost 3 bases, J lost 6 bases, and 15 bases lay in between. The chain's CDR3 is CSVEPGQGINEQFF. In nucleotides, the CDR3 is TGCAGCGTTGAGCCGGGACAAGGTATCAATGAGCAGTTCTTC.

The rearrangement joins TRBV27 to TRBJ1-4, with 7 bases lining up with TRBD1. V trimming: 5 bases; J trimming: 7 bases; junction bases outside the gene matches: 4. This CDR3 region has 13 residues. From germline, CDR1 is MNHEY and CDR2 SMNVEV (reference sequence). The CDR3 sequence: CASSGTASEKLFF. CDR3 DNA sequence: TGTGCCAGCAGTGGGACAGCGTCTGAAAAACTGTTTTTT.

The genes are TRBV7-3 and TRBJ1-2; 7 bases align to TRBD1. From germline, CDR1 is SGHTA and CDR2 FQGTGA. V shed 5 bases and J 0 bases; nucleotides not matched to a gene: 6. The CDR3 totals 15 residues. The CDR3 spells CASSPGGQANYGYTF. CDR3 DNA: TGTGCCAGCAGCCCTGGCGGACAGGCTAACTATGGCTACACCTTC.

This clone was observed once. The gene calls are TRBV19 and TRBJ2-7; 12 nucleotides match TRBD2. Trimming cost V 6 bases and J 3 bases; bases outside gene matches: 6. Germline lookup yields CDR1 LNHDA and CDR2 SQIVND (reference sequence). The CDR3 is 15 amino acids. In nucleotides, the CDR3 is TGTGCCAGTAGCCCCGGACTAGCGGGAATCTACGAGCAGTACTTC. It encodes CASSPGLAGIYEQYF.

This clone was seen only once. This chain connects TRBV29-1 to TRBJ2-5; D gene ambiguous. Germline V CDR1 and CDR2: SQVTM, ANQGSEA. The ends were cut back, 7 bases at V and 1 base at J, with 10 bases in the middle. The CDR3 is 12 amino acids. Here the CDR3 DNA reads TGCAGCGCGACACTGGCCCAAGAGACCCAGTACTTC. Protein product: CSATLAQETQYF. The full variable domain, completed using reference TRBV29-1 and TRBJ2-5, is SAVISQKPSRDICQRGTSLTIQCQVDSQVTMMFWYRQQPGQSLTLIATANQGSEATYESGFVIDKFPISRPNLTFSTLTVSNMSPEDSSIYLCSATLAQETQYFGPGTRLLVL.

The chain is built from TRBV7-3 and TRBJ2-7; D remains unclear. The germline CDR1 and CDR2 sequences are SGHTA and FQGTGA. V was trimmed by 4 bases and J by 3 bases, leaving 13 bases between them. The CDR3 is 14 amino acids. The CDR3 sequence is CASSSAGGDYEQYF. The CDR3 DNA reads TGTGCCAGCAGCTCTGCTGGCGGAGACTACGAGCAGTACTTC.

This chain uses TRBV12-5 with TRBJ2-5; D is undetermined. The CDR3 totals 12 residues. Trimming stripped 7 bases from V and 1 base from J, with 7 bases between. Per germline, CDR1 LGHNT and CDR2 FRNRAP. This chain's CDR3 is CASVRVQETQYF. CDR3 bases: TGTGCTAGTGTAAGAGTCCAAGAGACCCAGTACTTC.

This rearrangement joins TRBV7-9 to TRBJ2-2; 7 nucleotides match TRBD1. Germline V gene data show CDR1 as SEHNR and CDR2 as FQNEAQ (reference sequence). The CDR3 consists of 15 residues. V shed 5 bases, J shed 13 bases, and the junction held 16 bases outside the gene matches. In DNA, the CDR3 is TGTGCCAGCAGCCTCTCGGACAGGTGGACGGCTAGGCTGTTTTTT. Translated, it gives CASSLSDRWTARLFF.

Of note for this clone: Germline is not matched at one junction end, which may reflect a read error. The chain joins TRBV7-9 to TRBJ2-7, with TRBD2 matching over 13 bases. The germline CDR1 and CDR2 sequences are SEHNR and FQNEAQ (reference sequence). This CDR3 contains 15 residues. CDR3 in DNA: TGTTCCAGCAGCTATGGACTAGCGGGAGCTGGCGAGCAGTACTTC. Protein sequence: CSSSYGLAGAGEQYF.

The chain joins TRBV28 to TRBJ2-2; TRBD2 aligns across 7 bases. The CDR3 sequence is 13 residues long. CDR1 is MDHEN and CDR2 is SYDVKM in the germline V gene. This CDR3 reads CAAGRDGTGELFF. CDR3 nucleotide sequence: TGTGCAGCGGGGCGGGATGGAACCGGGGAGCTGTTTTTT.

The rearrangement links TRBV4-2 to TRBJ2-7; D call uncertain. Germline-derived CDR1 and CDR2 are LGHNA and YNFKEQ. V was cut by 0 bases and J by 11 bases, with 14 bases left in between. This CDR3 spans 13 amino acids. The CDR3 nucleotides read TGTGCCAGCAGCCAAGATCACGGCCGGAGTAAGTACTTC. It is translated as CASSQDHGRSKYF.

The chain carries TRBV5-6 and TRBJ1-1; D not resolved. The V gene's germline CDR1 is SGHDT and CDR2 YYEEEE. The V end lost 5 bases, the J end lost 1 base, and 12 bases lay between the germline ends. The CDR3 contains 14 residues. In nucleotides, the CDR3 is TGTGCCAGCAGGCGCCCTCAGGCGAACACTGAAGCTTTCTTT. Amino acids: CASRRPQANTEAFF.

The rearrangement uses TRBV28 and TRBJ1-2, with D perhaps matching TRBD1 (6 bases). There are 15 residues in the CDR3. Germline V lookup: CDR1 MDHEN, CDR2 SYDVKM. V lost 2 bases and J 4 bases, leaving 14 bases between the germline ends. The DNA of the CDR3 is TGTGCCAGCAGTTTACGAGGGGGGGCAAGCTATGGCTACACCTTC. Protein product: CASSLRGGASYGYTF.

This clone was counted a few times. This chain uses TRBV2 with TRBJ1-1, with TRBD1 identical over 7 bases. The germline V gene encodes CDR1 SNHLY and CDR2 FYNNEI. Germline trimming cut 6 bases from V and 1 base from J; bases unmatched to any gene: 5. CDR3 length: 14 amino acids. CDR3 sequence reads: CASSWTGTNTEAFF. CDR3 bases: TGTGCCAGCAGCTGGACAGGTACGAACACTGAAGCTTTCTTT. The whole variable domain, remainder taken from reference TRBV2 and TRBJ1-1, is EPEVTQTPSHQVTQMGQEVILRCVPISNHLYFYWYRQILGQKVEFLVSFYNNEISEKSEIFDDQFSVERPDGSNFTLKIRSTKLEDSAMYFCASSWTGTNTEAFFGQGTRLTVV.

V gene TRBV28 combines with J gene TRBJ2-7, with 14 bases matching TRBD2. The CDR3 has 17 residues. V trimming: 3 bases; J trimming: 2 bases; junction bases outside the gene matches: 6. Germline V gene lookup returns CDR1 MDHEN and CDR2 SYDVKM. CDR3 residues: CASSFPRLAGGPYEQYF. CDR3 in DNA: TGTGCCAGCAGTTTCCCTCGACTAGCGGGAGGGCCCTACGAGCAGTACTTC.

Here the CDR3 DNA reads TGCGCCAGCAGCCAGGGACTAGCGGGTTACCAAGAGACCCAGTACTTC. Protein sequence: CASSQGLAGYQETQYF. This sequence joins TRBV4-1 and TRBJ2-5, with 12 bases lining up with TRBD2. The length of the CDR3 is 16 residues. Trimming removed 3 bases from V and 0 bases from J; junction bases left unmatched: 2. CDR1 and CDR2 from the germline V gene are MGHRA and YSYEKL.

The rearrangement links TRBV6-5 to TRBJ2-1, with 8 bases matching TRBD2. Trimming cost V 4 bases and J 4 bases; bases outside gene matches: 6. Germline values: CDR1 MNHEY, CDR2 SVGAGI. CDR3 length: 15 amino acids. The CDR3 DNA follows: TGTGCCAGCAGTTCCTCGGGAGGGTCGTACAATGAGCAGTTCTTC. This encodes CASSSSGGSYNEQFF.

Here the CDR3 DNA reads TGTGCCAGCAGCTTAGCCCCTAGCCTCTACGAGCAGTACTTC. This encodes CASSLAPSLYEQYF. The chain uses TRBV7-2 and TRBJ2-7; tentative D call: TRBD2 (5 bases). The CDR3 sequence is 14 residues long. CDR1 and CDR2 (germline): SGHTA, FQGNSA. V was trimmed by 0 bases and J by 3 bases, leaving 9 bases between them.

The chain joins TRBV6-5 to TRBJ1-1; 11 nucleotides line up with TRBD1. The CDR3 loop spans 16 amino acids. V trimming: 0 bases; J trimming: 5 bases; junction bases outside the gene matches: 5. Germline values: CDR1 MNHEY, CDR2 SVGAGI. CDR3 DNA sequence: TGTGCCAGCAGTTACTCGAAGGACAGGGGGCGGACTGAAGCTTTCTTT. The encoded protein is CASSYSKDRGRTEAFF.

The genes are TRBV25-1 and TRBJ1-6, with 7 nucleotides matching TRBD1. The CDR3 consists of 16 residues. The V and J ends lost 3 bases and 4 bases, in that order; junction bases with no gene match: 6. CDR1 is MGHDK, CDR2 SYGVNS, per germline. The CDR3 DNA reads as TGTGCCAGCAGTGACCAGACAGGGTTTTATAATTCACCCCTCCACTTT. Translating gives CASSDQTGFYNSPLHF.